Shown below are 16 T cell receptor beta chains from a single sample sequenced in a study of control samples from healthy donors and cancer patients (dated by TCRdb to 2018 to 2020). Library preparation employed the immunoSEQ multiplex PCR assay. The source is immuneACCESS, and TCRdb retained only in-frame sequences with V and J called. Part of the clones is not carried over; for the studies checked, unresolved V genes explain less than half of this, and the remainder is unexplained. This sample has 120,000 to 150,000 clones in its table, and 75% to 95% of those were observed once. The ten largest clonotypes hold approximately 2.9% of the sample. Sequenced sample: blood. These receptors all stem from a young man in good health.

This sequence joins TRBV9 and TRBJ1-3; D unclear. Germline assignment: CDR1 SGDLS and CDR2 YYNGEE. This CDR3 spans 14 amino acids. Trimming removed 0 bases at V and 8 bases at J, with 12 bases between. CDR3 protein: CASSVEEGLDTIYF. The CDR3 bases are TGTGCCAGCAGCGTAGAGGAAGGGTTGGACACCATATATTTT. Drawing the rest from reference TRBV9 and TRBJ1-3, the complete variable domain is DSGVTQTPKHLITATGQRVTLRCSPRSGDLSVYWYQQSLDQGLQFLIQYYNGEERAKGNILERFSAQQFPDLHSELNLSSLELGDSALYFCASSVEEGLDTIYFGEGSWLTVV.

The rearrangement uses TRBV28 and TRBJ1-5; 10 bases line up with TRBD1. This CDR3 has 13 residues. The J segment lost 5 bases and the V segment lost 8 bases, leaving 3 bases of the junction unmatched. In germline, CDR1 is MDHEN, CDR2 SYDVKM. CDR3 bases: TGTGCCAGCGACAGGGGGCCGGATCAGCCCCAGCATTTT. Protein: CASDRGPDQPQHF.

The V call is TRBV10-3, the J call TRBJ2-3, with a weak D call TRBD1 (7 bases). The length of the CDR3 is 16 residues. Germline CDR1 ENHRY, CDR2 SYGVKD. Between the trimmed V and J ends, which lost 3 bases and 0 bases, there was a span of 13 bases. The CDR3 here is CAISDRRDSSTDTQYF. The CDR3 DNA reads as TGTGCCATCAGTGATCGGCGGGACAGCAGCACAGATACGCAGTATTTT.

The gene calls are TRBV7-2 and TRBJ1-3, with TRBD1 matching over 8 bases. The junction had 9 bases not matched to a gene; V was cut back by 5 bases and J by 0 bases. The CDR3 totals 17 residues. Per the germline V gene, CDR1 is SGHTA and CDR2 is FQGNSA. The CDR3 DNA reads as TGTGCCAGCAGCCCTTTTCGGACAGGGTTCTCTGGAAACACCATATATTTT. Amino acid sequence: CASSPFRTGFSGNTIYF.

Notes on this clone: Other DNA variants within this sample encode the same CDR3. V gene TRBV28 combines with J gene TRBJ1-5, with a possible D match to TRBD1 (5 bases). This CDR3 is 14 amino acids long. V was pared by 2 bases and J by 3 bases, with 8 bases between. Per germline, CDR1 MDHEN and CDR2 SYDVKM. The CDR3 DNA reads as TGTGCCAGCAGTTTAATCAGGGTCAATCAGCCCCAGCATTTT. Translation: CASSLIRVNQPQHF.

This chain joins TRBV11-2 and TRBJ2-7; no clear D. The V gene lost 0 bases and the J gene lost 7 bases, with 4 bases spanning the gap. From germline, CDR1 is SGHAT and CDR2 FQNNGV. This CDR3 has 11 amino acids. The CDR3 region is CASSLDREQYF. The CDR3 nucleotides read TGTGCCAGCAGCTTAGATCGGGAGCAGTACTTC. The entire variable domain, with the rest obtained from reference TRBV11-2 and TRBJ2-7, is as follows: EAGVAQSPRYKIIEKRQSVAFWCNPISGHATLYWYQQILGQGPKLLIQFQNNGVVDDSQLPKDRFSAERLKGVDSTLKIQPAKLEDSAVYLCASSLDREQYFGPGTRLTVT.

The rearrangement joins TRBV14 to TRBJ1-6; 7 bases fit TRBD1. Germline V gene sequence: CDR1 SGHDN, CDR2 FVKESK. The CDR3 loop spans 14 amino acids. The ends lost 3 bases at V and 9 bases at J; junction bases unmatched: 5. CDR3 residues: CASSQDRSGSPLHF. CDR3 DNA: TGTGCCAGCAGCCAGGACAGGTCCGGTTCACCCCTCCACTTT.

The chain uses TRBV3-1 (or the pseudogene TRBV3-2) and TRBJ1-2; 8 nucleotides align to TRBD1. Germline V gene sequence: CDR1 LGHDT, CDR2 YNNKEL (reference sequence). The CDR3 loop spans 14 amino acids. Trimming removed 7 bases from V and 5 bases from J; junction bases left unmatched: 9. The CDR3 sequence: CASTPTRTGYGYTF. CDR3 nucleotides: TGTGCCAGCACCCCAACCAGGACAGGGTATGGCTACACCTTC.

This clone was picked up one time. The rearrangement joins TRBV29-1 to TRBJ2-7; D is ambiguous. In germline, CDR1 is SQVTM, CDR2 ANQGSEA. Trimming left V 7 bases short and J 5 bases short, with 21 bases between. The CDR3 is made up of 14 amino acids. The CDR3 region has the DNA TGCAGCGCCCTGCAGGACGGCAGTGGAGACGAGCAGTACTTC. Encoded protein: CSALQDGSGDEQYF.

J is TRBJ2-3 and V is TRBV27, with TRBD1 matching 7 bases. There are 15 residues in the CDR3. CDR1 and CDR2 (germline): MNHEY, SMNVEV (reference sequence). With 5 bases clipped from V and 3 bases from J, the junction kept 8 bases outside the gene matches. CDR3 nucleotides: TGTGCCAGCAGTATGGACAGGAGAGGAACAGATACGCAGTATTTT. As protein: CASSMDRRGTDTQYF.

This chain joins TRBV11-2 and TRBJ1-6; TRBD1 is a possible D gene (6 bases). Trimming pared 5 bases from V and 8 bases from J, leaving 16 bases between. CDR1 is SGHAT, CDR2 FQNNGV, per germline. The CDR3 totals 15 residues. CDR3 DNA sequence: TGTGCCAGCAGCCAGAACCAGGGGCCTTATTCACCCCTCCACTTT. This encodes CASSQNQGPYSPLHF. Based on the CDR3 plus reference TRBV11-2 and TRBJ1-6, the full variable domain is EAGVAQSPRYKIIEKRQSVAFWCNPISGHATLYWYQQILGQGPKLLIQFQNNGVVDDSQLPKDRFSAERLKGVDSTLKIQPAKLEDSAVYLCASSQNQGPYSPLHFGNGTRLTVT.

V and J are TRBV6-2 or TRBV6-3 and TRBJ1-4; tentatively, D is TRBD1 (6 bases). From germline, CDR1 is MNHEY and CDR2 SVGEGT. The length of the CDR3 is 18 residues. V was cut by 0 bases and J by 8 bases, with 22 bases left in between. CDR3 bases: TGTGCCAGCAGTTACTCGATCTCCGAACAGGGATCACGGGAAAAACTGTTTTTT. This gives the protein CASSYSISEQGSREKLFF.

V and J are TRBV6-1 and TRBJ1-2; D possibly corresponds to TRBD1 (5 bases). Germline CDR1 and CDR2: MNHNS and SASEGT. The CDR3 is made up of 16 amino acids. The germline V and J ends were trimmed by 1 base and 0 bases, with 12 bases remaining between them. This CDR3 reads CASSEGGTASNYGYTF. The CDR3 DNA follows: TGTGCCAGCAGTGAAGGAGGGACTGCTTCTAACTATGGCTACACCTTC.

The chain recombines TRBV2 with TRBJ1-2; 7 nucleotides agree with TRBD1. The CDR3 is made up of 13 amino acids. The J segment lost 2 bases and the V segment lost 10 bases, leaving 7 bases of the junction unmatched. Germline V gene data show CDR1 as SNHLY and CDR2 as FYNNEI. As DNA, the CDR3 is TGTGCCACCGGACAGGAGAAAAACTATGGCTACACCTTC. It is translated as CATGQEKNYGYTF.

V is TRBV28 and J is TRBJ1-1, with 7 bases identical to TRBD1. Trimming cost V 6 bases and J 0 bases; bases outside gene matches: 7. This CDR3 has 15 residues. Germline lookup yields CDR1 MDHEN and CDR2 SYDVKM. The CDR3 reads CASSKSTGMNTEAFF. The CDR3 bases are TGTGCCAGCAGCAAGTCGACAGGGATGAACACTGAAGCTTTCTTT.

The chain joins TRBV4-2 to TRBJ1-3; no clear D. With 5 bases removed from V and 3 bases from J, the gap between germline ends came to 17 bases. CDR3 length: 16 amino acids. Germline CDR1 and CDR2: LGHNA and YNFKEQ. CDR3 in DNA: TGTGCCAGCAGCGCCACGACGGGCTCCATTGGAAACACCATATATTTT. Protein: CASSATTGSIGNTIYF.